This TCR beta chain was documented in a study of blood T cell repertoires in COVID-19. Study-level background: The origin of the acute and convalescent COVID-19 samples was the United States, Italy and Spain. The cDNA or gDNA used as material had been derived from T cells, B-cell-depleted T cells, or PBMCs.

Per germline, CDR1 MDHEN and CDR2 SYDVKM. V lost 6 bases to trimming and J lost 9 bases; unmatched junction nucleotides: 8. This CDR3 has 13 residues. TCRdb's table, derived via immunoSEQ multiplex PCR, lists solely in-frame clones and lacks some. The data contain about 190,000 clones, about 82% of them singletons. Recruits, aged roughly 18 to 90 years, lived in roughly 22 US areas. Assignment of participants to cohorts was predicated upon participant-reported clinical history. V gene TRBV28 combines with J gene TRBJ2-1; 7 bases line up with TRBD2. The source is a middle-aged man with acute COVID-19. Sequenced: PBMCs or T cells enriched from blood (not recorded which). This CDR3 is CASSGLVRSEQFF. CDR3 DNA: TGTGCCAGCAGCGGACTAGTTCGGTCTGAGCAGTTCTTC.